These 8 T cell receptor beta chains were sequenced from one sample in a study of cytomegalovirus exposure and HLA in healthy donors. The PCR contained 60 Vbeta and 13 Jbeta primers. Clones were read by immunoSEQ multiplex PCR, and TCRdb kept only the in-frame ones, dropping some. The sample consists of roughly 110,000 clones, approximately 71% of them appearing once. The sample comprised PBMCs. These TCRs come from a man aged 40-49 years in good health and CMV-seronegative.

This chain connects TRBV6-1 to TRBJ2-2; TRBD1 agrees at 8 bases. Germline CDR1 MNHNS, CDR2 SASEGT. Trimming at V came to 6 bases and at J to 7 bases, leaving 10 bases not matched to a gene. CDR3 size: 15 residues. The CDR3 coding sequence is TGTGCCAGCAGACTTACGCAGGGGGCGGTCGGGGAGCTGTTTTTT. It translates to CASRLTQGAVGELFF.

V usage is TRBV25-1 and J usage is TRBJ2-1; no definite D call. The CDR3 spans 9 residues. Germline assignment: CDR1 MGHDK and CDR2 SYGVNS. DNA of the CDR3: TGTGCATCTGACAATGAGCAGTTCTTC. This translates into CASDNEQFF. The whole variable domain, filled in from reference TRBV25-1 and TRBJ2-1, reads EADIYQTPRYLVIGTGKKITLECSQTMGHDKMYWYQQDPGMELHLIHYSYGVNSTEKGDLSSESTVSRIRTEHFPLTLESARPSHTSQYLCASDNEQFFGPGTRLTVL.

The V call is TRBV6-1, the J call TRBJ2-5; D may be TRBD2 (6 bases). The end of the DNA aligns better with TRBJ2-7, so the J call may be wrong. The length of the CDR3 is 17 residues. Germline V lookup: CDR1 MNHNS, CDR2 SASEGT. The CDR3 DNA sequence: TGTGCCAGCAGTGGGGACCGGGACTCCTACGAGGCCTACGAGCAGTACTTC. This codes for CASSGDRDSYEAYEQYF.

This clone is a singleton in its sample. The chain carries TRBV5-1 and TRBJ2-7; unclear D gene. Trimming shortened V by 3 bases and J by 2 bases, and 6 bases separated the two germline ends. Germline lookup yields CDR1 SGHRS and CDR2 YFSETQ. The CDR3 has 12 amino acids. The CDR3 protein is CASSSPTYEQYF. For the CDR3, the DNA is TGCGCCAGCAGCTCCCCCACCTACGAGCAGTACTTC.

The chain links TRBV11-2 to TRBJ2-7, with D tentatively TRBD2 (5 bases). Trimming shortened V by 0 bases and J by 2 bases, and 14 bases separated the two germline ends. CDR3 length: 16 residues. Per the germline V gene, CDR1 is SGHAT and CDR2 is FQNNGV. Here the CDR3 DNA reads TGTGCCAGCAGCTTAGATCGTCTGAGCGGTACCTACGAGCAGTACTTC. Protein product: CASSLDRLSGTYEQYF.

The chain carries TRBV5-1 and TRBJ2-7; D gene ambiguous. There are 12 residues in the CDR3. From germline, CDR1 is SGHRS and CDR2 YFSETQ. Trimming pared 3 bases from V and 1 base from J, leaving 5 bases between. CDR3 in amino acids: CASSYGSYEQYF. The DNA of the CDR3 is TGCGCCAGCAGCTACGGGTCCTACGAGCAGTACTTC.

This chain uses TRBV2 with TRBJ2-2; D possibly corresponds to TRBD1 (6 bases). The CDR3 has 14 amino acids. The V and J ends lost 8 bases and 2 bases respectively, with 12 bases between them. Germline CDR1 is SNHLY and CDR2 is FYNNEI. CDR3 nucleotide sequence: TGTGCCAGCGGTAAGGACAGCAACACCGGGGAGCTGTTTTTT. It is translated as CASGKDSNTGELFF.

The chain combines TRBV19 with TRBJ2-5, with 8 bases that match TRBD2. V was pared by 6 bases and J by 5 bases, with 23 bases of the junction left unmatched. The CDR3 totals 19 residues. In germline, CDR1 is LNHDA, CDR2 SQIVND (reference sequence). CDR3 coding DNA: TGTGCCAGTAGCAATCGGGTTCAAATGGGGCCCGGGAGGGTCGAGACCCAGTACTTC. Protein: CASSNRVQMGPGRVETQYF.